This record covers a single T cell receptor (beta chain). This record comes from a study of control samples from healthy donors and cancer patients. TCRdb's table, derived via immunoSEQ multiplex PCR, lists solely in-frame clones and lacks some. The table includes 150,000 or so clones, 90% to 95% detected once. The germline V gene has CDR1 SGHAT and CDR2 FQNNGV. V was clipped by 1 base and J by 6 bases; unmatched bases: 12. The CDR3 has 16 amino acids. The chain carries TRBV11-2 and TRBJ2-7, with TRBD2 identical over 7 bases. This TCR was sampled from a woman aged 25 to 45 in good health. The sequenced material came from blood. The CDR3 nucleotides are TGTGCCAGCAGCTTAGGGTCCTTTGCGGGAGTAGGCGAGCAGTACTTC. Its translation: CASSLGSFAGVGEQYF.